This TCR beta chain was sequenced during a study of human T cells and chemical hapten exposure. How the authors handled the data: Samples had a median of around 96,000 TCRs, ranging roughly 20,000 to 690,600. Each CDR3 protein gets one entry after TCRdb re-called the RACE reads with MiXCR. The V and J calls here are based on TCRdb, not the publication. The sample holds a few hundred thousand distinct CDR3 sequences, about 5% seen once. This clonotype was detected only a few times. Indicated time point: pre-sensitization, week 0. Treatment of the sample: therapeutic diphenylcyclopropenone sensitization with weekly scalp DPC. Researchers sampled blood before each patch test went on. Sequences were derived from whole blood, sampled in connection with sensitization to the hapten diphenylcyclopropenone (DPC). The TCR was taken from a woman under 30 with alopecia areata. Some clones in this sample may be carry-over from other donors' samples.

The CDR3 loop is CASSHMGTGSFGYTF. CDR3 in DNA: TGTGCCAGCAGCCATATGGGGACAGGGTCCTTTGGCTACACCTTC. This rearrangement joins TRBV3-1 to TRBJ1-2, with 9 bases lining up with TRBD1. Trimming took 3 bases from V and 7 from J; bases not matched to a gene: 9. The CDR3 consists of 15 residues. The germline CDR1 and CDR2 sequences are LGHDT and YNNKEL (reference sequence). The full variable domain, with the rest looked up from reference TRBV3-1 and TRBJ1-2, is DTAVSQTPKYLVTQMGNDKSIKCEQNLGHDTMYWYKQDSKKFLKIMFSYNNKELIINETVPNRFSPKSPDKAHLNLHINSLELGDSAVYFCASSHMGTGSFGYTFGSGTRLTVV.